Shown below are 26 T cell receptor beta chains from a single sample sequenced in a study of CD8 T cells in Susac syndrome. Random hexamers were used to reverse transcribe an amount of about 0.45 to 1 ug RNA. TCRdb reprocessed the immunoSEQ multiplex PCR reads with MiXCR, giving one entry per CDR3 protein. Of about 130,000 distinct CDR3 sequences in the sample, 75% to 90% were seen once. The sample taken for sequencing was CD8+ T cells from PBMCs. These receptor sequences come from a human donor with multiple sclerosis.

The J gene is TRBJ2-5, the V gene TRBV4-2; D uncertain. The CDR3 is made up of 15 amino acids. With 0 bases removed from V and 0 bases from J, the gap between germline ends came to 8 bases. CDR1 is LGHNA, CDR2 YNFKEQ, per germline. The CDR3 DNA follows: TGTGCCAGCAGCCAAGAAGGTGGAAACCAAGAGACCCAGTACTTC. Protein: CASSQEGGNQETQYF.

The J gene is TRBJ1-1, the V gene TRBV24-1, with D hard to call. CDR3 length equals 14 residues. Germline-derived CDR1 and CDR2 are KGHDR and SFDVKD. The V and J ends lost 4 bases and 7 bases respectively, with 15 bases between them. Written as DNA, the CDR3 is TGTGCCACCAGTGACCCCCGGTCCATCGGTGAAGCTTTCTTT. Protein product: CATSDPRSIGEAFF.

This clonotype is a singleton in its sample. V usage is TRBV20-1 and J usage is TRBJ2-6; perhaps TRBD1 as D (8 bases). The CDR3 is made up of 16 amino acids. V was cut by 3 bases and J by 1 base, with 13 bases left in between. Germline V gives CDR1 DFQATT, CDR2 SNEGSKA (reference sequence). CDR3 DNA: TGCAGTGCTAGGGACAGGGAGGGATCTGGGGCCAACGTCCTGACTTTC. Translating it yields CSARDREGSGANVLTF.

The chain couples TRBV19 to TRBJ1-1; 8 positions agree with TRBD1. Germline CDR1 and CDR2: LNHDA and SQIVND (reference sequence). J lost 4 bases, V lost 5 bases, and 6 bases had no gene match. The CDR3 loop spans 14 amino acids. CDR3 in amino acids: CASSPWTGSTEAFF. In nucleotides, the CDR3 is TGTGCCAGTAGTCCCTGGACAGGGAGCACTGAAGCTTTCTTT.

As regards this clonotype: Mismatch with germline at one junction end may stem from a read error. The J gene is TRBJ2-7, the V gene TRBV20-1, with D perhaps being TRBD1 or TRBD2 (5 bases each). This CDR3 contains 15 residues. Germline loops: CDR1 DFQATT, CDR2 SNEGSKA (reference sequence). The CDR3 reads CSAREKGTASYEQCF. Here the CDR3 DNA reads TGCAGTGCTAGAGAAAAGGGGACGGCCTCCTACGAGCAGTGCTTC.

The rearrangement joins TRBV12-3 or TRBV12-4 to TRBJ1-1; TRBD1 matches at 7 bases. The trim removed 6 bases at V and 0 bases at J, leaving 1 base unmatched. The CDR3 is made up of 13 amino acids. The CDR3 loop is CASRGTVNTEAFF. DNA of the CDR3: TGTGCCAGCAGAGGGACAGTGAACACTGAAGCTTTCTTT.

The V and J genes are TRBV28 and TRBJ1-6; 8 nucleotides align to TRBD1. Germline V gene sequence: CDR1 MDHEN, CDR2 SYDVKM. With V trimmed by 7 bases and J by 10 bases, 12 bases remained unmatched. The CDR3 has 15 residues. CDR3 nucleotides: TGTGCCAGCAAGATCGACAGGGGAGTTTTCTCACCCCTCCACTTT. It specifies CASKIDRGVFSPLHF. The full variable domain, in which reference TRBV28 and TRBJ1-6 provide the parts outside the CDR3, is DVKVTQSSRYLVKRTGEKVFLECVQDMDHENMFWYRQDPGLGLRLIYFSYDVKMKEKGDIPEGYSVSREKKERFSLILESASTNQTSMYLCASKIDRGVFSPLHFGNGTRLTVT.

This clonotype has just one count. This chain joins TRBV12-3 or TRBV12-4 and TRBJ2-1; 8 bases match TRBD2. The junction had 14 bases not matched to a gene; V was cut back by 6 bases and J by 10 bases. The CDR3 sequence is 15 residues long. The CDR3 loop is CASRVPAGAPGEQFF. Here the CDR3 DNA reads TGTGCCAGCAGGGTCCCAGCGGGGGCTCCCGGGGAGCAGTTCTTC.

The CDR3 region is CASQQRAGELFF. Written as DNA, the CDR3 is TGCGCCAGCCAACAAAGGGCCGGGGAGCTGTTTTTT. This chain joins TRBV4-1 and TRBJ2-2, with D uncertain. The CDR3 extends over 12 amino acids. Germline V gene sequence: CDR1 MGHRA, CDR2 YSYEKL. Trimming cost V 8 bases and J 6 bases, with 10 bases left between them.

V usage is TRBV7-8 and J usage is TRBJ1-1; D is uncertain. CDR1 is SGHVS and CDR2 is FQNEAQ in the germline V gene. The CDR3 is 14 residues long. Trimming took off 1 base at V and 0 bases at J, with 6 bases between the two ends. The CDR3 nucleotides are TGTGCCAGCAGCTTAGGACACTTGAACACTGAAGCTTTCTTT. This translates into CASSLGHLNTEAFF.

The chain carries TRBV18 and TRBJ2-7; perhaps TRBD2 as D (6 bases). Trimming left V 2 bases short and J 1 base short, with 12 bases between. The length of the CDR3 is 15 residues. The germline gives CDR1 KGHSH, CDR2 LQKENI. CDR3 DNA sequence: TGTGCCAGCTCACCATCCGGGCTAGCGTCCTACGAGCAGTACGTC. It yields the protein CASSPSGLASYEQYV.

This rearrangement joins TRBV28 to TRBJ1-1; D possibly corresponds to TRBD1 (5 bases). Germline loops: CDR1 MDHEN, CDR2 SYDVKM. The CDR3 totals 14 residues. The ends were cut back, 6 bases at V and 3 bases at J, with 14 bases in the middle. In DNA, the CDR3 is TGTGCCAGCAGCCAAGACAGCTCCTACACTGAAGCTTTCTTT. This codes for CASSQDSSYTEAFF.

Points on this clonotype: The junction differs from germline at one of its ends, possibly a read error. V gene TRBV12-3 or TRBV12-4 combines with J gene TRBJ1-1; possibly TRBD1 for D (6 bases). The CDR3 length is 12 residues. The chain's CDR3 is CASREGEGTSLF. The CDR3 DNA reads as TGTGCCAGCAGAGAGGGGGAGGGGACCTCCCTCTTT.

This CDR3 is CASSETPEGNYGYTF. The DNA for the CDR3 is TGTGCCAGCAGTGAAACCCCGGAAGGAAACTATGGCTACACCTTC. The V and J genes are TRBV6-4 and TRBJ1-2; D unclear. CDR3 size: 15 residues. Germline CDR1 and CDR2: MRHNA and SNTAGT. Between the trimmed V and J ends, which lost 3 bases and 2 bases, there was a span of 13 bases.

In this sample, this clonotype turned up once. CDR3 amino acids: CAIQGTAYNEQFF. CDR3 sequence (DNA): TGTGCCATCCAGGGGACAGCTTACAATGAGCAGTTCTTC. The chain joins TRBV10-3 to TRBJ2-1, with 7 bases lining up with TRBD1. After removal of 8 bases from V and 4 bases from J, the junction contained 5 bases not matched to a gene. Germline CDR1 and CDR2: ENHRY and SYGVKD. The CDR3 spans 13 residues.

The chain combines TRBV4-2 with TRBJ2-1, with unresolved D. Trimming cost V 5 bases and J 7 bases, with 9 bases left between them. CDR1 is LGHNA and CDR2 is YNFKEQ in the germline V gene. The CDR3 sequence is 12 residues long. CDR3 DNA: TGTGCCAGCAGCGTCCCGGAGAATGAGCAGTTCTTC. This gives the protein CASSVPENEQFF.

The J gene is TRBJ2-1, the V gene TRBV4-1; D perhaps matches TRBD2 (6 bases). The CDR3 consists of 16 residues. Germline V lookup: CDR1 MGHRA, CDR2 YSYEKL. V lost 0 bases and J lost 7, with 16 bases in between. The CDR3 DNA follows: TGCGCCAGCAGCCAAGATCATAGGACTAAGTGGAATGAGCAGTTCTTC. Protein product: CASSQDHRTKWNEQFF.

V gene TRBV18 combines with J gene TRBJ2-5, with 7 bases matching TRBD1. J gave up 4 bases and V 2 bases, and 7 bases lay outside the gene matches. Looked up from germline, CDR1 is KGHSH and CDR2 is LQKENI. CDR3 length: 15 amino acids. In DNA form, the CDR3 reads TGTGCCAGCTCACCAATTGGTGCAGGGGGAGAGACCCAGTACTTC. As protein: CASSPIGAGGETQYF.

As DNA, the CDR3 is TGTGCCAGCAGCTCAAGACAGGCCTCGGCAGTGGTTCAGTACTTC. Encoded protein: CASSSRQASAVVQYF. V gene TRBV7-8 combines with J gene TRBJ2-4; weak D call: TRBD1 (6 bases). Trimming cost V 4 bases and J 11 bases, with 21 bases left between them. There are 15 residues in the CDR3. CDR1 is SGHVS and CDR2 is FQNEAQ in the germline V gene. The whole variable domain, filled in from reference TRBV7-8 and TRBJ2-4, reads GAGVSQSPRYKVAKRGQDVALRCDPISGHVSLFWYQQALGQGPEFLTYFQNEAQLDKSGLPSDRFFAERPEGSVSTLKIQRTQQEDSAVYLCASSSRQASAVVQYFGAGTRLSVL.

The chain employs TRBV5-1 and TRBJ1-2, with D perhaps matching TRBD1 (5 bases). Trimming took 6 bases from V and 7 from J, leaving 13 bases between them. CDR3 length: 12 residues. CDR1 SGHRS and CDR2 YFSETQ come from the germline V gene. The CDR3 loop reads CASIGQGGGYTF. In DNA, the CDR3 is TGCGCCAGCATCGGGCAGGGCGGTGGCTACACCTTC.

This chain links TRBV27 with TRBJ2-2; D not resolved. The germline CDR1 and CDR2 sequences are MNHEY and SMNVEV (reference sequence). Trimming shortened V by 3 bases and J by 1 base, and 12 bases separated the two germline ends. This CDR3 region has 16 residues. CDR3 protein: CASSFLQYLNTGELFF. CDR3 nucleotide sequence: TGTGCCAGCAGTTTTCTACAATATTTGAACACCGGGGAGCTGTTTTTT.

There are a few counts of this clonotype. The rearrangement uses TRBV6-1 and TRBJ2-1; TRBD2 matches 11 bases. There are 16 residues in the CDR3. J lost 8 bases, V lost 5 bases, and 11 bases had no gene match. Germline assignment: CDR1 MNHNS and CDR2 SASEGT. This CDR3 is CASSTGLAGGVYEQFF. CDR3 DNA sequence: TGTGCCAGCAGTACGGGTCTAGCGGGAGGTGTCTATGAGCAGTTCTTC.

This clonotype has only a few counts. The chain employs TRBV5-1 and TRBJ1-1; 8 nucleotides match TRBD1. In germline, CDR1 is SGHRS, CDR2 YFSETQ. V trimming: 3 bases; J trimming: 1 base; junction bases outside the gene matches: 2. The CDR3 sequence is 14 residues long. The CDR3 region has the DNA TGCGCCAGCAGCTCACAGGGGGAGAACACTGAAGCTTTCTTT. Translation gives CASSSQGENTEAFF.

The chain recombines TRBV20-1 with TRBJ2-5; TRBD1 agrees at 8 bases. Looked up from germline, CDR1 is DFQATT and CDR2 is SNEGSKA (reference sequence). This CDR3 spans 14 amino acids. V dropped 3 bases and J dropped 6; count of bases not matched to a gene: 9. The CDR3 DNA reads TGCAGTGCTAGCCTCAGGGGGCTCGTAAAGACCCAGTACTTC. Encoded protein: CSASLRGLVKTQYF.

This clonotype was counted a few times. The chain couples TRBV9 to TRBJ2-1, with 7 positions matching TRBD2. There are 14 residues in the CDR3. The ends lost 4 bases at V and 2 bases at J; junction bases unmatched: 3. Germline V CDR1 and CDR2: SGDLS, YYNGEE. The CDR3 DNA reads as TGTGCCAGCAGCCCCGGGAGGACCTACAATGAGCAGTTCTTC. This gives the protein CASSPGRTYNEQFF.

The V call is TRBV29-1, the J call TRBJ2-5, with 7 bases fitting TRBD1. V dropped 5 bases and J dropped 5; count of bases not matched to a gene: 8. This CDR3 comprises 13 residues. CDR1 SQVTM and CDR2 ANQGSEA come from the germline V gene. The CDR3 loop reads CSVYRGRTETQYF. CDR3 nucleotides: TGCAGCGTTTACAGGGGCCGTACCGAGACCCAGTACTTC. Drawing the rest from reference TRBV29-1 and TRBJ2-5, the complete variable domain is SAVISQKPSRDICQRGTSLTIQCQVDSQVTMMFWYRQQPGQSLTLIATANQGSEATYESGFVIDKFPISRPNLTFSTLTVSNMSPEDSSIYLCSVYRGRTETQYFGPGTRLLVL.